This TCR beta chain came from a study of blood T cell repertoires in COVID-19. Trimming left V 6 bases short and J 7 bases short, with 16 bases between. CDR3 length: 15 amino acids. Germline CDR1 is MNHEY and CDR2 is SVGAGI. Sequencing was performed with immunoSEQ multiplex PCR; in TCRdb, only in-frame clones are kept and a portion is missing. The table lists some 80,000 clones, around 76% of them singletons. The origin of this receptor is a woman older than 75 with active or convalescent COVID-19. The sample was peripheral blood. The rearrangement uses TRBV6-5 and TRBJ1-6, with D perhaps matching TRBD1 (6 bases). The CDR3 DNA is TGTGCCAGCAGGAGGACAGCGGGGGAGAATTCACCCCTCCACTTT. Amino acids: CASRRTAGENSPLHF.